The 8 T cell receptor beta chains below were found in one sample sequenced in a study of vaccination and CD4 T cells after COVID-19. What these receptors recognize is not known. Treatment in this sample: roughly nine-day PBMC culture with coronavirus spike peptide pools or control peptides (ViraFEST assay). The assay that was used to sequence DNA from cultured CD4+ T cells was the Oncomine TCR Beta short-read assay. TCRdb passed the PCR reads through MiXCR, listing each CDR3 protein once. The repertoire holds just under 9,000 distinct CDR3 sequences, with 50% to 70% as singletons. Sequencing was performed on CD4+ T cells from blood, cultured in vitro. The receptors here all came from a human donor who had recovered from COVID-19.

A remark on this clonotype: A much bigger clone sits one base away, suggesting this may be a read error. This chain links TRBV7-2 with TRBJ1-2, with 7 bases fitting TRBD1. Germline V gives CDR1 SGHTA, CDR2 FQGNSA. V lost 5 bases, J lost 7 bases, and 7 bases stayed unmatched. The CDR3 consists of 13 residues. For the CDR3, the DNA is TGTGCCAGCAGCCATGACAGGGTATCTGGCTACACCTTC. Amino acid sequence: CASSHDRVSGYTF.

The chain is built from TRBV20-1 and TRBJ1-1; D might be TRBD1 (5 bases). Germline lookup yields CDR1 DFQATT and CDR2 SNEGSKA (reference sequence). Trimming cost V 5 bases and J 0 bases, with 13 bases left between them. The CDR3 loop spans 14 amino acids. CDR3 amino acids: CSAGRMGVNTEAFF. In DNA, the CDR3 is TGCAGTGCTGGAAGAATGGGGGTGAACACTGAAGCTTTCTTT.

The chain combines TRBV20-1 with TRBJ2-3; maybe TRBD2 (5 bases). V lost 1 base and J 6 bases, leaving 17 bases between the germline ends. From germline, CDR1 is DFQATT and CDR2 SNEGSKA (reference sequence). The CDR3 runs 15 residues. The CDR3 sequence is CSARGSYPRGDTQYF. CDR3 DNA: TGCAGTGCTAGAGGTAGCTACCCAAGAGGGGATACGCAGTATTTT.

V and J are TRBV20-1 and TRBJ1-2; TRBD1 might be the D (6 bases). The CDR3 sequence is 13 residues long. Germline V gives CDR1 DFQATT, CDR2 SNEGSKA (reference sequence). The V end was cut by 6 bases, the J end by 4 bases, with 15 bases between. The chain's CDR3 is CSAEIGGGYGYTF. CDR3 DNA: TGCAGTGCGGAGATAGGGGGGGGCTATGGCTACACCTTC.

This chain connects TRBV6-1 to TRBJ2-1; 10 bases align to TRBD1. The J segment lost 8 bases and the V segment lost 6 bases, leaving 10 bases of the junction unmatched. The CDR3 spans 15 residues. CDR1 is MNHNS, CDR2 SASEGT, per germline. CDR3 DNA: TGTGCCAGCAGGAGAGGGGGGACAGGGGCCTATGAGCAGTTCTTC. This translates into CASRRGGTGAYEQFF.

This clonotype was observed a handful of times. The rearrangement uses TRBV20-1 and TRBJ1-5, with D perhaps matching TRBD1 (5 bases). The germline gives CDR1 DFQATT, CDR2 SNEGSKA (reference sequence). Between the trimmed V and J ends, which lost 7 bases and 3 bases, there was a span of 10 bases. The CDR3 spans 12 residues. The CDR3 DNA is TGCAGTGTTGGACATCCCAATCAGCCCCAGCATTTT. It translates to CSVGHPNQPQHF.

The chain couples TRBV14 to TRBJ2-5; D is unclear. With 1 base removed from V and 5 bases from J, the gap between germline ends came to 23 bases. The CDR3 contains 18 residues. Germline CDR1 SGHDN, CDR2 FVKESK. The CDR3 reads CASSQASSLPGVGETQYF. CDR3 nucleotide sequence: TGTGCCAGCAGCCAAGCCTCGAGCCTCCCTGGCGTGGGGGAGACCCAGTACTTC. Complete variable domain (other parts from reference TRBV14 and TRBJ2-5): EAGVTQFPSHSVIEKGQTVTLRCDPISGHDNLYWYRRVMGKEIKFLLHFVKESKQDESGMPNNRFLAERTGGTYSTLKVQPAELEDSGVYFCASSQASSLPGVGETQYFGPGTRLLVL.

This chain connects TRBV20-1 to TRBJ1-2; D gene unclear. Germline CDR1 reads DFQATT; CDR2 reads SNEGSKA (reference sequence). The CDR3 has 10 amino acids. The V and J ends lost 2 bases and 8 bases respectively, with 6 bases between them. Here the CDR3 reads CSARPDGYTF. CDR3 nucleotide sequence: TGCAGTGCTAGACCCGACGGCTACACCTTC.